These T cell receptor beta chains were read from a single sample in a study of blood T cells in healthy people across ages. TCRdb re-derived calls from the 5' RACE reads in MiXCR, one entry per CDR3 protein. The profile covers around 1,700,000 distinct CDR3 sequences, with approximately 30% appearing a single time and approximately 7.7% taken by the ten largest. Sequences were obtained from blood. These receptors were taken from a woman younger than 45 in good health. Each CDR3 is given with its conserved first and last residue. Fields, in order: J gene, D gene, V gene, clone size, CDR3 DNA, CDR3 protein. The D gene is left open where the match is weak. For some rows the clone size is stated as once, few or many, or as a class when expanded; others skip it.

TRBJ1-1	.	TRBV12-3/TRBV12-4	few	TGTGCCAGCAGCTCCGTGGGGCCCGTGGCTTTCTTT	CASSSVGPVAFF
TRBJ1-6	.	TRBV20-1	.	TGCAGTGCCCAGATGTCGCAGGATCGATTTGGGAATTCACCCCTCCACTTT	CSAQMSQDRFGNSPLHF
TRBJ1-4	TRBD1	TRBV5-1	.	TGCGCCAGCAGCTTGGTTGGACAGGGGGCGCGGAATGAAAAACTGTTTTTT	CASSLVGQGARNEKLFF
TRBJ2-1	.	TRBV20-1	few	TGCAGTGCTGGGACCCTTAATGAGCAGTTCTTC	CSAGTLNEQFF
TRBJ2-3	.	TRBV20-1	few	TGCAGTGCTAGAGATGGGGCGAAAGGGGGAGATACGCAGTATTTT	CSARDGAKGGDTQYF
TRBJ2-5	.	TRBV20-1	.	TGCAGTGCCGGCCTGGCGGGGAAGACCCAGTACTTC	CSAGLAGKTQYF
TRBJ1-6	.	TRBV14	.	TGTGCCAGCAGCCAAGAAGCAGGCTTAAAGGGATCACCCCTCCACTTT	CASSQEAGLKGSPLHF
TRBJ1-2	TRBD1	TRBV29-1	many	TGCAGCGTTGAAGGACAGGGAAACTATGGCTACACCTTC	CSVEGQGNYGYTF
TRBJ2-7	TRBD1	TRBV25-1	few	TGTGCCAGCAGTGAGGTCGGACAGGGCTACGAGCAGTACTTC	CASSEVGQGYEQYF
TRBJ1-2	TRBD1	TRBV7-9	.	TGTGCCAGCAGCCCCCGACTGACAGGGGGGAACTATGGCTACACCTTC	CASSPRLTGGNYGYTF
TRBJ2-3	.	TRBV7-2	.	TGTGCCAGCAGCTTAGCGCAGAGAGATACGCAGTATTTT	CASSLAQRDTQYF
TRBJ1-2	.	TRBV10-1	many	TGCGCCAGCAGTGAGTCGAGAGCGGCGGGTAGCGGCTACACCTTC	CASSESRAAGSGYTF
TRBJ2-3	.	TRBV2	.	TGTGCCAGCCTAGCCCAGACGCAGTATTTT	CASLAQTQYF
TRBJ2-1	TRBD2	TRBV6-5	many	TGTGCCAGCAGTTATACTAGCGGGAAAAATCCGTTCTTC	CASSYTSGKNPFF